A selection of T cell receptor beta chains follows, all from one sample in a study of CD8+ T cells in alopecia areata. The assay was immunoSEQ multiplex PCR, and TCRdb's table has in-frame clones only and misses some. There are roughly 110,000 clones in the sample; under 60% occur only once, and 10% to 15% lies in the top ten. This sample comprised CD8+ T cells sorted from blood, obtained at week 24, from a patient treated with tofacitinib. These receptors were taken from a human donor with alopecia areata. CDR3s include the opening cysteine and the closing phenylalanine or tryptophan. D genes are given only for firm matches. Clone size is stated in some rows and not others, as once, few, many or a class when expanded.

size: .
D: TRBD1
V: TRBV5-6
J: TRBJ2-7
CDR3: CASSPDRGAYEQYF
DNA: TGTGCCAGCAGCCCGGACAGGGGCGCGTACGAGCAGTACTTC

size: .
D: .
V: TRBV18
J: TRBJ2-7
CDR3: CASSPPLSYEQYF
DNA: TGTGCCAGCTCACCACCCCTCTCCTACGAGCAGTACTTC

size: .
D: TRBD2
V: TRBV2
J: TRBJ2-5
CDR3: CASRAAGGSETQYF
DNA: TGTGCCAGCAGGGCTGCGGGGGGATCAGAGACCCAGTACTTC

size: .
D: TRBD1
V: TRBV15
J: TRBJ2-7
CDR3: CATSEGQGFYEQYF
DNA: TGTGCCACCAGCGAGGGACAGGGTTTCTACGAGCAGTACTTC

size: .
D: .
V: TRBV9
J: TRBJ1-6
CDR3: CASSVDNSPLHF
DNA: TGTGCCAGCAGCGTAGATAATTCACCCCTCCACTTT

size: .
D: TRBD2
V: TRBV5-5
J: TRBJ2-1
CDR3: CASSPDPSGYNEQFF
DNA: TGTGCCAGCAGCCCGGATCCTAGCGGCTACAATGAGCAGTTCTTC

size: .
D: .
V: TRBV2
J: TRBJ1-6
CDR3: CASIGVGSPLHF
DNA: TGTGCCAGCATCGGGGTTGGTTCACCCCTCCACTTT

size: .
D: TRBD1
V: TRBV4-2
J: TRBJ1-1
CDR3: CATQGEVAEAFF
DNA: TGTGCCACCCAGGGGGAAGTGGCTGAAGCTTTCTTT

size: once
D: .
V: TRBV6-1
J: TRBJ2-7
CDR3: CASSELETTEQYF
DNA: TGTGCCAGCAGTGAACTAGAAACCACCGAGCAGTACTTC

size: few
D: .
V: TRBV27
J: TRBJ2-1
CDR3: CASSLSWDNEQFF
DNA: TGTGCCAGCAGTTTATCTTGGGACAATGAGCAGTTCTTC

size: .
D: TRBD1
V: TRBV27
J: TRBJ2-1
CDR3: CASSLLGQGNEQFF
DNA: TGTGCCAGCAGTTTATTGGGACAGGGAAATGAGCAGTTCTTC

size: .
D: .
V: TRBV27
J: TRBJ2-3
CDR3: CASSFTADSYTDTQYF
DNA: TGTGCCAGCAGTTTCACGGCAGATTCTTACACAGATACGCAGTATTTT

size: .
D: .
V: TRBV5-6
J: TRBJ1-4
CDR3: CASSPREATNEKLFF
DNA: TGTGCCAGCAGCCCACGGGAAGCAACTAATGAAAAACTGTTTTTT

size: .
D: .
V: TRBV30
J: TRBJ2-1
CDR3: CAWSTGHYNEQFF
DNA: TGTGCCTGGAGTACGGGACACTACAATGAGCAGTTCTTC

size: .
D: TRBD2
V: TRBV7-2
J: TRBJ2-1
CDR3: CASSSPDLRGNEQFF
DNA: TGTGCCAGCAGCTCGCCGGACTTGCGGGGGAATGAGCAGTTCTTC

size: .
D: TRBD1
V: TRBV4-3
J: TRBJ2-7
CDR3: CASSQGRQGAYEQYF
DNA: TGCGCCAGCAGCCAAGGGAGGCAGGGGGCGTACGAGCAGTACTTC

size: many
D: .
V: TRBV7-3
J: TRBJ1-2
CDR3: CASSLVGTYLLGF
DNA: TGTGCCAGCAGCTTAGTGGGGACTTACCTTCTGGGTTTC

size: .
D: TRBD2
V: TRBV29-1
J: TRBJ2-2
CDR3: CSVEGSGGGTGELFF
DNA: TGCAGCGTTGAGGGTAGCGGCGGGGGGACCGGGGAGCTGTTTTTT

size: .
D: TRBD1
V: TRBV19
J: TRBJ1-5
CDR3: CASRYDREDHQPQHF
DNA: TGTGCCAGTAGATACGACAGGGAGGACCATCAGCCCCAGCATTTT

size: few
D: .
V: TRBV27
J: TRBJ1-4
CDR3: CASSSLGNGDPATNEKLFF
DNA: TGTGCCAGCAGTTCTCTAGGGAATGGGGACCCTGCAACTAATGAAAAACTGTTTTTT

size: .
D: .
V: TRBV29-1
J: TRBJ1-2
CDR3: CSVSGVYGYTF
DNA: TGCAGCGTTTCAGGGGTTTATGGCTACACCTTC

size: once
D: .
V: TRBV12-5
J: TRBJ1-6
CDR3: CARGRDGSPLHF
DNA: TGTGCTAGGGGGCGGGACGGCTCACCCCTCCACTTT

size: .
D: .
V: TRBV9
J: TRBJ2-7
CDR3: CASSPYSGGSYEQYF
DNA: TGTGCCAGCAGCCCCTATTCCGGGGGATCCTACGAGCAGTACTTC

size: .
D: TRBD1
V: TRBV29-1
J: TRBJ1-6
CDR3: CSVSGTEDNSPLHF
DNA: TGCAGCGTCTCCGGGACAGAAGATAATTCACCCCTCCACTTT

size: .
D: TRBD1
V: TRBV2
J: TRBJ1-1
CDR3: CASTNRGLRTEAFF
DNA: TGTGCCAGCACCAACAGGGGACTACGTACTGAAGCTTTCTTT

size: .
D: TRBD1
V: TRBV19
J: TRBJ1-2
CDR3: CASSPWTGAYGYTF
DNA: TGTGCCAGTAGTCCGTGGACAGGGGCCTATGGCTACACCTTC

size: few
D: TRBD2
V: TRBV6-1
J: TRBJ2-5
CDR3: CASSESSGGAGTQYF
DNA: TGTGCCAGCAGTGAAAGTAGCGGGGGGGCCGGGACCCAGTACTTC

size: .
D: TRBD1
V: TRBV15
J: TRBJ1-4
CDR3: CATSGQGDGNEKLFF
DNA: TGTGCCACCAGCGGACAGGGTGATGGTAATGAAAAACTGTTTTTT

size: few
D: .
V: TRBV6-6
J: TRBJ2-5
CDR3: CASSYATDLETQYF
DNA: TGTGCCAGCAGTTACGCGACAGATCTTGAGACCCAGTACTTC

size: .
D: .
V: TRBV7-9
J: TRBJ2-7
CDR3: CASSLGTGRYEQYF
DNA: TGTGCCAGCAGCTTGGGTACAGGGCGTTACGAGCAGTACTTC

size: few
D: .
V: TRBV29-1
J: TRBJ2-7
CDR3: CSVVGRDTTYEQYF
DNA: TGCAGCGTTGTCGGCAGGGACACAACCTACGAGCAGTACTTC

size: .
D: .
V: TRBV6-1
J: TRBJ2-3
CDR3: CASSIPRSATDTQYF
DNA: TGTGCCAGCAGCATACCCCGCAGCGCCACAGATACGCAGTATTTT

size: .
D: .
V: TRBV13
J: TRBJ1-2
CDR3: CASSLEARRGYTF
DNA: TGTGCCAGCAGCTTAGAGGCAAGGCGTGGCTACACCTTC

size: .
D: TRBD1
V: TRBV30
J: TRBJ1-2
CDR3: CAWSPLPGQGHGYTF
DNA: TGTGCCTGGAGTCCCCTGCCGGGACAGGGGCATGGCTACACCTTC

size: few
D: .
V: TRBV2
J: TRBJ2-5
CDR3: CASRMGRETQYF
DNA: TGTGCCAGCAGGATGGGACGGGAGACCCAGTACTTC

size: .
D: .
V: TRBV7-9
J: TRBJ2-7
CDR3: CASSHDGYEQYF
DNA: TGTGCCAGCAGCCACGACGGCTACGAGCAGTACTTC

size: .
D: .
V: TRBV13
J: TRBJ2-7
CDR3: CASSLDRVRQYF
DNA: TGTGCCAGCAGCTTAGACAGGGTGAGGCAGTACTTC

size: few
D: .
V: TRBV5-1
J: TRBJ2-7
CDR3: CASSLEGTWEQYF
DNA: TGCGCCAGCAGCTTGGAAGGGACCTGGGAGCAGTACTTC

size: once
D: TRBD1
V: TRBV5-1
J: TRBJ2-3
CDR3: CASSTRQGFTDTQYF
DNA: TGCGCCAGCAGCACCCGACAGGGGTTCACAGATACGCAGTATTTT

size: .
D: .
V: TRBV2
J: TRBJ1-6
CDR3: CASRRTAANSPLHF
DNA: TGTGCCAGCAGAAGGACAGCGGCTAATTCACCCCTCCACTTT

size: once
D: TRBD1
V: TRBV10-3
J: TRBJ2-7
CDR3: CAIRQTTGTATYEQYF
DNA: TGTGCCATCAGACAGACTACCGGGACAGCGACCTACGAGCAGTACTTC

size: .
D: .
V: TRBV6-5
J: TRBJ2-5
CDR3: CASSYSQGVKTQYF
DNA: TGTGCCAGCAGTTACTCCCAGGGCGTGAAGACCCAGTACTTC

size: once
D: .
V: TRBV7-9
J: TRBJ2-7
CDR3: CASSPQESYEQYF
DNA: TGTGCCAGCAGCCCGCAGGAGTCCTACGAGCAGTACTTC

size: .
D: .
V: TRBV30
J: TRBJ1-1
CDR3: CAWSVLGGSNTEAFF
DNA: TGTGCCTGGAGTGTGTTGGGGGGGTCGAACACTGAAGCTTTCTTT

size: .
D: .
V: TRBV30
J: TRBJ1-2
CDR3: CAWSPWTEANYGYTF
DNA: TGTGCCTGGAGTCCTTGGACGGAGGCTAACTATGGCTACACCTTC

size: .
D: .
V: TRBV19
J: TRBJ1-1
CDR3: CASGPEAFF
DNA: TGTGCCAGTGGACCAGAAGCTTTCTTT

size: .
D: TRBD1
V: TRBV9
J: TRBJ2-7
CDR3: CASSAGTGTYEQYF
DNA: TGTGCCAGCAGCGCGGGGACAGGGACCTACGAGCAGTACTTC

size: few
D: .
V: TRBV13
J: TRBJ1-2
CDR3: CASSQDRASGYGYTF
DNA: TGCGCCAGCAGCCAAGATAGGGCCAGCGGCTATGGCTACACCTTC

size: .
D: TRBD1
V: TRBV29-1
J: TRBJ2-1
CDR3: CSVDGQVNNEQFF
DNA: TGCAGCGTTGATGGACAGGTCAACAATGAGCAGTTCTTC

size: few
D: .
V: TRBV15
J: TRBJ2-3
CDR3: CATSRGGEDTQYF
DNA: TGTGCCACCAGCAGAGGGGGGGAAGATACGCAGTATTTT

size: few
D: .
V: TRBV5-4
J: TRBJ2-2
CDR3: CASSLGGSRNTGELFF
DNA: TGTGCCAGCAGCTTGGGAGGCAGCAGGAACACCGGGGAGCTGTTTTTT

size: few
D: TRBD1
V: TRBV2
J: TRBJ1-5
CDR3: CASGEGASNQPQHF
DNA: TGTGCCAGCGGTGAGGGGGCTAGCAATCAGCCCCAGCATTTT

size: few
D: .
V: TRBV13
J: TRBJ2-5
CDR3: CASSPPNAGTQYF
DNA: TGTGCCAGCAGCCCCCCCAACGCCGGGACCCAGTACTTC

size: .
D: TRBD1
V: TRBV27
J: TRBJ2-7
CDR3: CASSPAGRGTYEQYF
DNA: TGTGCCAGCAGTCCAGCAGGCAGGGGGACCTACGAGCAGTACTTC

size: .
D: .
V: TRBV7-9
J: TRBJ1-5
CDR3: CASSSGEENQPQHF
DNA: TGTGCCAGCAGCTCAGGGGAGGAGAATCAGCCCCAGCATTTT